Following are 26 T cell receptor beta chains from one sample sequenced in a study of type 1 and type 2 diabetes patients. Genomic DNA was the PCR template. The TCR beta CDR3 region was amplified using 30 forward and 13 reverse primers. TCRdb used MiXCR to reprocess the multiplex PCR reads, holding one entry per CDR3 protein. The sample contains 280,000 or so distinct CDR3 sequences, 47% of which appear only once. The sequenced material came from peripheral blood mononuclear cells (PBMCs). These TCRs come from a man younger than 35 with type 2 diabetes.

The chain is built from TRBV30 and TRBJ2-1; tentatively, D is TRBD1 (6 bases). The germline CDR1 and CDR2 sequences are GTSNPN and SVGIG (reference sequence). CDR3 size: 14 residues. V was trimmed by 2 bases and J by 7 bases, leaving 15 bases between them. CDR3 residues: CAWSFDSGDNEQFF. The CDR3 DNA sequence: TGTGCCTGGAGTTTCGATTCAGGGGATAATGAGCAGTTCTTC. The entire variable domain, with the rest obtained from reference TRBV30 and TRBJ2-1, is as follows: SQTIHQWPATLVQPVGSPLSLECTVEGTSNPNLYWYRQAAGRGLQLLFYSVGIGQISSEVPQNLSASRPQDRQFILSSKKLLLSDSGFYLCAWSFDSGDNEQFFGPGTRLTVL.

The CDR3 DNA follows: TGCGCCAGCAGTGAGTCGTTAGGGACGGGGGGAATCTACGAGCAGTACTTC. This sequence encodes CASSESLGTGGIYEQYF. V usage is TRBV10-1 and J usage is TRBJ2-7; 7 positions match TRBD2. With V trimmed by 0 bases and J by 3 bases, 11 bases remained unmatched. Looked up from germline, CDR1 is WNHNN and CDR2 is SYGVQD (reference sequence). This CDR3 has 17 amino acids.

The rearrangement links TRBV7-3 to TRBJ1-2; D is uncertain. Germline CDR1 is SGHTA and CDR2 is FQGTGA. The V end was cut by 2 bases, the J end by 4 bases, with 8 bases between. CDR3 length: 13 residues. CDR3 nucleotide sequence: TGTGCCAGCAGCTTATTCCCAGGCTATGGCTACACCTTC. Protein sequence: CASSLFPGYGYTF.

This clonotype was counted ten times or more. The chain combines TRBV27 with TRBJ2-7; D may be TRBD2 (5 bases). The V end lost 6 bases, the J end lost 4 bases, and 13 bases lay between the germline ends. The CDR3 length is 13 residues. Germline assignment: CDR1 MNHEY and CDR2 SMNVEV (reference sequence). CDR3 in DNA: TGTGCCAGCAGCTTACAAGGGAGTTACGAGCAGTACTTC. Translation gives CASSLQGSYEQYF.

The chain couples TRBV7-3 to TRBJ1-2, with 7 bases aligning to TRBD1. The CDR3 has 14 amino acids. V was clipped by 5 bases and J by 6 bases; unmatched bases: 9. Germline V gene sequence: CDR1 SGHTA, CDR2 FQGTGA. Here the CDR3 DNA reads TGTGCCAGCAGCCGGGACAGTCAGTCCGATGGCTACACCTTC. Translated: CASSRDSQSDGYTF.

Written as DNA, the CDR3 is TGTGCCATCAGTGAGTCCCGATACAACCAGGGCATGGACACAGATACGCAGTATTTT. Amino acids: CAISESRYNQGMDTDTQYF. J is TRBJ2-3 and V is TRBV10-3; D may be TRBD1 (5 bases). The CDR3 is 19 residues long. Trimming left V 0 bases short and J 2 bases short, with 21 bases between. CDR1 is ENHRY and CDR2 is SYGVKD in the germline V gene.

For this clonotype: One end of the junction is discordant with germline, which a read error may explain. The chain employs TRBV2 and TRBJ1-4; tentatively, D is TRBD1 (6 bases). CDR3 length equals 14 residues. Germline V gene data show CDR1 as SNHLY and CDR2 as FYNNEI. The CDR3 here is CAISQQGLNEKLFF. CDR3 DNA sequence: TGTGCCATCAGTCAACAGGGACTTAATGAAAAACTGTTTTTT.

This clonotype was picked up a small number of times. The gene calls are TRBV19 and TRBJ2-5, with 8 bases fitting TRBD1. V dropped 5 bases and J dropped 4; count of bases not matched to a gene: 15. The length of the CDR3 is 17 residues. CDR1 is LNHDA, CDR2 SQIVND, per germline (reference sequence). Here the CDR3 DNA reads TGTGCCAGTAGTCCCTGGACAGGGACGGGGATTGGAGAGACCCAGTACTTC. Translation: CASSPWTGTGIGETQYF. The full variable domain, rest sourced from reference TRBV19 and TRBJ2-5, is DGGITQSPKYLFRKEGQNVTLSCEQNLNHDAMYWYRQDPGQGLRLIYYSQIVNDFQKGDIAEGYSVSREKKESFPLTVTSAQKNPTAFYLCASSPWTGTGIGETQYFGPGTRLLVL.

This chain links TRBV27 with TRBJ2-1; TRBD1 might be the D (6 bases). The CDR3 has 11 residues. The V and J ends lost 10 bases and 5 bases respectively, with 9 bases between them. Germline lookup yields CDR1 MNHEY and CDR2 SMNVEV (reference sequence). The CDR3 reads CATGQNNEQFF. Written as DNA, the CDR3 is TGTGCCACAGGACAGAACAATGAGCAGTTCTTC.

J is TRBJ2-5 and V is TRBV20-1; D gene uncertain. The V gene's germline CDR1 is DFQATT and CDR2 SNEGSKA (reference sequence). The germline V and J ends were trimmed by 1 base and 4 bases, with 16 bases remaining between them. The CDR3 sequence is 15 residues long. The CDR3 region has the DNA TGCAGTGCTAGAGGTACTGGGGATGCGGTAGAGACCCAGTACTTC. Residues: CSARGTGDAVETQYF.

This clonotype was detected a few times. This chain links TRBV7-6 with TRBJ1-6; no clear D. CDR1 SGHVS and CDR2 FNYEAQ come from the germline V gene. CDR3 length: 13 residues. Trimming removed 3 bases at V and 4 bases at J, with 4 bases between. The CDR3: CASSFEYNSPLHF. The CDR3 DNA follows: TGTGCCAGCAGCTTTGAGTATAATTCACCCCTCCACTTT.

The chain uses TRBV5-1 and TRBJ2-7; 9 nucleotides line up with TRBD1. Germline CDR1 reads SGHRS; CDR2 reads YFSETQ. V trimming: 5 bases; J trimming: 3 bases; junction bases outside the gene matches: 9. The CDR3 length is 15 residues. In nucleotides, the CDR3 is TGCGCCAGCAGATCGACAGGGGGTTTCCGCTACGAGCAGTACTTC. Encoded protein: CASRSTGGFRYEQYF. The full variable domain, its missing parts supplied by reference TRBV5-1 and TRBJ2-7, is KAGVTQTPRYLIKTRGQQVTLSCSPISGHRSVSWYQQTPGQGLQFLFEYFSETQRNKGNFPGRFSGRQFSNSRSEMNVSTLELGDSALYLCASRSTGGFRYEQYFGPGTRLTVT.

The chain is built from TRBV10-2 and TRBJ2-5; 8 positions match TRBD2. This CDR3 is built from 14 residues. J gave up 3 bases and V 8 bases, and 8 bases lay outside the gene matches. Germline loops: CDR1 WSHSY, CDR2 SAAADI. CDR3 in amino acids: CASRPLGGEETQYF. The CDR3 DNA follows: TGCGCCAGCCGCCCTCTCGGGGGGGAAGAGACCCAGTACTTC.

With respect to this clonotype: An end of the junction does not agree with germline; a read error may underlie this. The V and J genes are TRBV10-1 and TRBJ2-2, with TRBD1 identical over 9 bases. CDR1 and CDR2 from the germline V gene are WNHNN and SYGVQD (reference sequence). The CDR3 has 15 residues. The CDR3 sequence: CASDPGQGNTGELFF. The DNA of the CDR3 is TGTGCCAGCGACCCGGGACAGGGAAACACCGGGGAGCTGTTTTTT.

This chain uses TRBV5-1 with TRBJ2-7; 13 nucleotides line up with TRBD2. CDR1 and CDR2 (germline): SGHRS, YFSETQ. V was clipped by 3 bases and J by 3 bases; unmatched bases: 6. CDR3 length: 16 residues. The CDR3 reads CASSWGGLAGVYEQYF. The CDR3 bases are TGCGCCAGCAGCTGGGGAGGACTAGCGGGGGTCTACGAGCAGTACTTC. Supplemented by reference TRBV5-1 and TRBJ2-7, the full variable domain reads KAGVTQTPRYLIKTRGQQVTLSCSPISGHRSVSWYQQTPGQGLQFLFEYFSETQRNKGNFPGRFSGRQFSNSRSEMNVSTLELGDSALYLCASSWGGLAGVYEQYFGPGTRLTVT.

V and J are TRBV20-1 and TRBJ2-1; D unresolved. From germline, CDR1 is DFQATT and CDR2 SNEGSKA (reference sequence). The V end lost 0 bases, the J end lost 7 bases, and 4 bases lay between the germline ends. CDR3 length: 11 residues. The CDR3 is CSARDENEQFF. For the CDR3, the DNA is TGCAGTGCTAGAGATGAGAATGAGCAGTTCTTC.

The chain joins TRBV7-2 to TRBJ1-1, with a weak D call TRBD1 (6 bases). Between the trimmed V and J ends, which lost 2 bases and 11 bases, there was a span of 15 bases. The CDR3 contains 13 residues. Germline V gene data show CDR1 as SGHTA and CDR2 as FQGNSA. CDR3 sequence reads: CASSLRDNEGAFF. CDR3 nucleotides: TGTGCCAGCAGCTTAAGGGACAACGAGGGGGCTTTCTTT.

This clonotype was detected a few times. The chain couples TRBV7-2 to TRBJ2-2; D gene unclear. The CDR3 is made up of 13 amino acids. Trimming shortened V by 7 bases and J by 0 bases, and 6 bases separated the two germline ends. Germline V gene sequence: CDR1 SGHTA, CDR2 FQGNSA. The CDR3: CASKRANTGELFF. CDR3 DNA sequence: TGTGCCAGCAAAAGGGCGAACACCGGGGAGCTGTTTTTT. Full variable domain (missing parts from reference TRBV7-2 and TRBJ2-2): GAGVSQSPSNKVTEKGKDVELRCDPISGHTALYWYRQSLGQGLEFLIYFQGNSAPDKSGLPSDRFSAERTGGSVSTLTIQRTQQEDSAVYLCASKRANTGELFFGEGSRLTVL.

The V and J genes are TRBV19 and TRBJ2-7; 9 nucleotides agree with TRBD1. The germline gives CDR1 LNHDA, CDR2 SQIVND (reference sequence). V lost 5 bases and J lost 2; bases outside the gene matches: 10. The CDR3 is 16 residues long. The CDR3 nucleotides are TGTGCCAGTAGTGCCACCCGGACAGGGGACCCCTACGAGCAGTACTTC. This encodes CASSATRTGDPYEQYF.

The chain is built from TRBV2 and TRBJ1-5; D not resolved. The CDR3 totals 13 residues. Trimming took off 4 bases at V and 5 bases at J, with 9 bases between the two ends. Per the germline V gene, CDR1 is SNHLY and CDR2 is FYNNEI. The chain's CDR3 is CASSAGMDQPQHF. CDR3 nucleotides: TGTGCCAGCAGTGCTGGTATGGATCAGCCCCAGCATTTT.

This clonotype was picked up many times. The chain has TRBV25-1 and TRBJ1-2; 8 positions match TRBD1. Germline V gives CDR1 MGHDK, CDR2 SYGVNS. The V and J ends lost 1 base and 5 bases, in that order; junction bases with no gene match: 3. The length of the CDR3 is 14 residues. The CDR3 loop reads CASSEFGTGYGYTF. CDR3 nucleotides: TGTGCCAGCAGTGAATTCGGGACAGGTTATGGCTACACCTTC.

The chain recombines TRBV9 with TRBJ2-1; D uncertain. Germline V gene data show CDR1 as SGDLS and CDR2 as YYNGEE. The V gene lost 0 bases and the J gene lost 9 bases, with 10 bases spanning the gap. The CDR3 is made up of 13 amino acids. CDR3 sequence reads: CASSVGESFEQFF. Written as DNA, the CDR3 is TGTGCCAGCAGCGTAGGTGAGAGTTTTGAGCAGTTCTTC. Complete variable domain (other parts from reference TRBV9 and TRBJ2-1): DSGVTQTPKHLITATGQRVTLRCSPRSGDLSVYWYQQSLDQGLQFLIQYYNGEERAKGNILERFSAQQFPDLHSELNLSSLELGDSALYFCASSVGESFEQFFGPGTRLTVL.

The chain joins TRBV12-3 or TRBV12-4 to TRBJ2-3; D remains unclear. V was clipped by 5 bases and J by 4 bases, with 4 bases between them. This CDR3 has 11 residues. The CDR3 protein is CASSPSDTQYF. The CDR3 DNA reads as TGTGCCAGCAGTCCCTCAGATACGCAGTATTTT.

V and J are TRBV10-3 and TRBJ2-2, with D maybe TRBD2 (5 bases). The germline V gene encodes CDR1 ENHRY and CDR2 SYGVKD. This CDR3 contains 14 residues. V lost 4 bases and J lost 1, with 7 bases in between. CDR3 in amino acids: CAISAGKNTGELFF. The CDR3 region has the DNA TGTGCCATCAGTGCGGGAAAGAACACCGGGGAGCTGTTTTTT.

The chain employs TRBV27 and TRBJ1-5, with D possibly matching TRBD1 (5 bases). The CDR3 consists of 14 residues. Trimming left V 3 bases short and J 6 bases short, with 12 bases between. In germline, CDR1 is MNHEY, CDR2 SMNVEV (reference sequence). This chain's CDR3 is CASSFAGLGQPQHF. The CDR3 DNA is TGTGCCAGCAGTTTTGCAGGGTTGGGTCAGCCCCAGCATTTT.

CDR3 nucleotide sequence: TGTGCCAGCAGCGTAGAGGCAGTCAGGAGCACAGATACGCAGTATTTT. Amino acid sequence: CASSVEAVRSTDTQYF. The chain uses TRBV9 and TRBJ2-3; D remains ambiguous. V was shortened by 0 bases and J by 0 bases, with 11 bases between the two germline ends. The CDR3 has 16 residues. Germline assignment: CDR1 SGDLS and CDR2 YYNGEE.